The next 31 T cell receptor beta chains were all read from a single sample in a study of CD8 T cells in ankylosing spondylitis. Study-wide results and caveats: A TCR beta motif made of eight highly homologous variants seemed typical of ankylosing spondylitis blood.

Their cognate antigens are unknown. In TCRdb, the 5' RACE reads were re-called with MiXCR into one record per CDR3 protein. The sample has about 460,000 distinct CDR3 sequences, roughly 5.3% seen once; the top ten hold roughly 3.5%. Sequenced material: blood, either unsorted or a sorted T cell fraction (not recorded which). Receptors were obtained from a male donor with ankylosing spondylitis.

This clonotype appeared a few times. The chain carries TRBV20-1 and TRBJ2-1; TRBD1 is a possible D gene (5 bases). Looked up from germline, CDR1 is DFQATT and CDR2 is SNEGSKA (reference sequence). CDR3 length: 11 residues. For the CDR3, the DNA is TGCAGCCCCCAGGGTAACAATGAGCAGTTCTTC. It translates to CSPQGNNEQFF.

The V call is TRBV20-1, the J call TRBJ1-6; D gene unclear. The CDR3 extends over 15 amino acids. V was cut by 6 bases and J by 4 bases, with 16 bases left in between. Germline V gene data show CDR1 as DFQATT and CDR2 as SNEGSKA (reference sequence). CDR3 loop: CSAARTRLYNSPLHF. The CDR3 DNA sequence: TGCAGTGCCGCACGGACGAGACTTTATAATTCACCCCTCCACTTT.

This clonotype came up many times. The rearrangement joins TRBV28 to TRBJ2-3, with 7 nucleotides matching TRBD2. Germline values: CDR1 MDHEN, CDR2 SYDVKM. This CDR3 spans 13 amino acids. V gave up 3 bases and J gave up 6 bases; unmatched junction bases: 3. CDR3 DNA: TGTGCCAGCAGTTTGGGGCGGGAGGATACGCAGTATTTT. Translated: CASSLGREDTQYF.

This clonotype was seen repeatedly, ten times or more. CDR3 residues: CASSQDSEGVGTDTQYF. The CDR3 DNA reads as TGCGCCAGCAGCCAAGATTCCGAGGGAGTGGGCACAGATACGCAGTATTTT. V usage is TRBV4-3 and J usage is TRBJ2-3, with D possibly TRBD2 on 5 matching bases. V was shortened by 0 bases and J by 1 base, with 14 bases between the two germline ends. This CDR3 spans 17 amino acids. CDR1 and CDR2 from the germline V gene are LGHNA and YSLEER.

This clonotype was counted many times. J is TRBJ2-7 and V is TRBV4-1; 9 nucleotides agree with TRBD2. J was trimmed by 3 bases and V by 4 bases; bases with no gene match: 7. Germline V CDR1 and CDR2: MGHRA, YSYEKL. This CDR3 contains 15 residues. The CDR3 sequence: CASSPSLAGHYEQYF. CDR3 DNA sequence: TGCGCCAGCAGCCCCTCACTAGCGGGCCACTACGAGCAGTACTTC.

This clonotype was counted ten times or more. CDR3 residues: CASSFRTSEDTQYF. CDR3 DNA: TGTGCCAGCAGCTTCAGGACTAGCGAAGATACGCAGTATTTT. The J gene is TRBJ2-3, the V gene TRBV7-2; 9 bases are shared with TRBD2. V trimming: 3 bases; J trimming: 5 bases; junction bases outside the gene matches: 3. The CDR3 length is 14 residues. Germline CDR1 and CDR2: SGHTA and FQGNSA.

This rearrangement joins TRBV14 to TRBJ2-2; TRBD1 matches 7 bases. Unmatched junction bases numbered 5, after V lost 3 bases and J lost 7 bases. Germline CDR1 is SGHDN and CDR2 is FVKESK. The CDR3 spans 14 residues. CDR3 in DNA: TGTGCCAGCAGCCAGGACAGGTTCATCGGGGAGCTGTTTTTT. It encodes CASSQDRFIGELFF.

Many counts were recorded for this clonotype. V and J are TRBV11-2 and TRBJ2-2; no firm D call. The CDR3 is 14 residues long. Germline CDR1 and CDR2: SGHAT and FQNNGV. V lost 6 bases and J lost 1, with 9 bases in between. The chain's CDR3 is CASRTGQNTGELFF. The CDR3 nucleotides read TGTGCCAGCAGAACGGGCCAGAACACCGGGGAGCTGTTTTTT.

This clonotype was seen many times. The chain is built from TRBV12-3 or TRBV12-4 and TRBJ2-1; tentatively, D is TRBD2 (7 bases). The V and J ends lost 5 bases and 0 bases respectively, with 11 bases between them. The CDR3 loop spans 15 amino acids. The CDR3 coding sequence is TGTGCCAGCAGTAGGGGGGGGAGCTCCTACAATGAGCAGTTCTTC. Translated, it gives CASSRGGSSYNEQFF.

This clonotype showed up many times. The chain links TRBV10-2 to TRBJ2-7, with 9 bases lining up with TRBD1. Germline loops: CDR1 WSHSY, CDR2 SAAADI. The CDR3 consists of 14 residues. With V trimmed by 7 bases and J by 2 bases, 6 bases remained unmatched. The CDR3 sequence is CASIPDRGAYEQYF. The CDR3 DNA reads TGCGCCAGCATCCCGGACAGGGGCGCCTACGAGCAGTACTTC.

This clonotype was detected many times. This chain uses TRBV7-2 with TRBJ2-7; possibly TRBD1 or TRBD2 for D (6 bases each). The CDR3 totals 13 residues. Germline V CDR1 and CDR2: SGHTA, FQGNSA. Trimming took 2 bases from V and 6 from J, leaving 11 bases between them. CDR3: CASSLRGRTEQYF. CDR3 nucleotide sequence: TGTGCCAGCAGCTTACGGGGGCGCACCGAGCAGTACTTC.

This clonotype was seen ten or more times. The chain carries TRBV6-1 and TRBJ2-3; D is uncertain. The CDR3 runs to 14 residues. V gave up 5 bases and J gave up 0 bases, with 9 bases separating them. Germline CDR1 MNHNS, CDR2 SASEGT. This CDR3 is CASSLRESTDTQYF. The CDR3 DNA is TGTGCCAGCAGTCTTAGGGAAAGCACAGATACGCAGTATTTT.

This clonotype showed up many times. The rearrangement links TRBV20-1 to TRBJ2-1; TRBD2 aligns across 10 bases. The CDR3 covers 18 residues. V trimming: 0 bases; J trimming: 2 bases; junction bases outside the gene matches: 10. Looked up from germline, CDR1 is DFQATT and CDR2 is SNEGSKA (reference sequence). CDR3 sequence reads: CSARDLAGVGQTYNEQFF. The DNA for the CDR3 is TGCAGTGCTAGAGATCTAGCGGGGGTTGGGCAAACCTACAATGAGCAGTTCTTC.

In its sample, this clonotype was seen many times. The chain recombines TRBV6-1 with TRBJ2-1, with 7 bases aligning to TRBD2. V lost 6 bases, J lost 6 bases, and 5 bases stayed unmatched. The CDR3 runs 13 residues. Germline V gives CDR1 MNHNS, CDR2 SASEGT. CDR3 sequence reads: CASRRGTLNEQFF. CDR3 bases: TGTGCCAGCAGGCGGGGGACCCTCAATGAGCAGTTCTTC.

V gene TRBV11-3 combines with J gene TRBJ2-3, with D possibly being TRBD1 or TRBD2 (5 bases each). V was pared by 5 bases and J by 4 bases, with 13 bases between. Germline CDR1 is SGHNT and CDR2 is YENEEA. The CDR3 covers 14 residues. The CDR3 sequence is CASSPGPGADTQYF. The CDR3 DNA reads TGTGCCAGCAGCCCGGGACCAGGAGCAGATACGCAGTATTTT. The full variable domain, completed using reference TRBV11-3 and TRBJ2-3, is EAGVVQSPRYKIIEKKQPVAFWCNPISGHNTLYWYLQNLGQGPELLIRYENEEAVDDSQLPKDRFSAERLKGVDSTLKIQPAELGDSAVYLCASSPGPGADTQYFGPGTRLTVL.

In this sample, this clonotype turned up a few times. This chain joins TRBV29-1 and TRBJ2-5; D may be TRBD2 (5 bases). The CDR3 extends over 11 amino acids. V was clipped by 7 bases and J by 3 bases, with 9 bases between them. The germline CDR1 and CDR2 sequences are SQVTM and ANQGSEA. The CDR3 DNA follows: TGCAGCGGAGGGAAAGAAGAGACCCAGTACTTC. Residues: CSGGKEETQYF.

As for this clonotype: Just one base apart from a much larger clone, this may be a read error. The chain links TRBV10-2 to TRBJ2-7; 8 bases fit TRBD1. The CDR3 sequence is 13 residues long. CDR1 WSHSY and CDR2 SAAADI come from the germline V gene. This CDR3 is CGSRSDRDYEQYF. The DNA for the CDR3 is TGCGGCAGCAGATCGGACAGGGACTACGAGCAGTACTTC.

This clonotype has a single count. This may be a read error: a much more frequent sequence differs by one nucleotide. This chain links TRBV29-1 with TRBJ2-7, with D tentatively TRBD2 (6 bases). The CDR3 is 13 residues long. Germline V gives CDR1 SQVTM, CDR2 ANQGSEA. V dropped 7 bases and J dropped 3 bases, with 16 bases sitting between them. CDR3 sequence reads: CSAGGGFVYEQYF. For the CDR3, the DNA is TGCAGCGCTGGTGGAGGGTTCGTCTACGAGCAGTACTTC.

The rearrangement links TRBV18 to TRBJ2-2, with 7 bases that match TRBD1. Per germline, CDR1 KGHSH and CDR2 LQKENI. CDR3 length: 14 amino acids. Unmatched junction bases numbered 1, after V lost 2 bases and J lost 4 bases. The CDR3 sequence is CASSPTGATGELFF. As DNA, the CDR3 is TGTGCCAGCTCACCAACAGGGGCCACCGGGGAGCTGTTTTTT.

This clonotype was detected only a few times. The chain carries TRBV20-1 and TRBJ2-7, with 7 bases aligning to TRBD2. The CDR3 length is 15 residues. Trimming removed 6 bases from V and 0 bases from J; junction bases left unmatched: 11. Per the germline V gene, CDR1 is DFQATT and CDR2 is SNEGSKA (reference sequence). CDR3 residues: CSAVFAGDISYEQYF. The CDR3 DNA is TGCAGTGCGGTATTCGCGGGAGATATCTCCTACGAGCAGTACTTC.

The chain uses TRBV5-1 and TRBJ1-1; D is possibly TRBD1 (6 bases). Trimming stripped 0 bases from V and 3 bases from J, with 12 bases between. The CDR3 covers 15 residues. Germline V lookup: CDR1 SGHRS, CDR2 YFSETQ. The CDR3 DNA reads TGCGCCAGCAGCTTGGAAGGGGGATCGTACACTGAAGCTTTCTTT. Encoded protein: CASSLEGGSYTEAFF. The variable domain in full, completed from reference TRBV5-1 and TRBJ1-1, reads KAGVTQTPRYLIKTRGQQVTLSCSPISGHRSVSWYQQTPGQGLQFLFEYFSETQRNKGNFPGRFSGRQFSNSRSEMNVSTLELGDSALYLCASSLEGGSYTEAFFGQGTRLTVV.

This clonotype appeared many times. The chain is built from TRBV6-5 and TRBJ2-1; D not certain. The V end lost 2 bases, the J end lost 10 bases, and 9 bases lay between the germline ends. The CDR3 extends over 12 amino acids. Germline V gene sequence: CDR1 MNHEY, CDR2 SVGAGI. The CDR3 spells CASSYPNSEQFF. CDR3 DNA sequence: TGTGCCAGCAGTTACCCTAATAGCGAGCAGTTCTTC.

The CDR3 is CAISSGTSGLYEQYF. In nucleotides, the CDR3 is TGTGCCATCAGCTCCGGGACTAGCGGATTATACGAGCAGTACTTC. This chain uses TRBV10-3 with TRBJ2-7, with 11 nucleotides matching TRBD2. V shed 6 bases, J shed 4 bases, and the junction held 8 bases outside the gene matches. The CDR3 totals 15 residues. Germline CDR1 ENHRY, CDR2 SYGVKD.

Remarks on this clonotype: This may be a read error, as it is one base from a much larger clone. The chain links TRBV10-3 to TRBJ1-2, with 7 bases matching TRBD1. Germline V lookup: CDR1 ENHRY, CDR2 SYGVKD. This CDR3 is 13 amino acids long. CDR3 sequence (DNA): TGTGCCATCCGGTGGGGACAGAATACTGGCCACACCTTC. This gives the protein CAIRWGQNTGHTF.

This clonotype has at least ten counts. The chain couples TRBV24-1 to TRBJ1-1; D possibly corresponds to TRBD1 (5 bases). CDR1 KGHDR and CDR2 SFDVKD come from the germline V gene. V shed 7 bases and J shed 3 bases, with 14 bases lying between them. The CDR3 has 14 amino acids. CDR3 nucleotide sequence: TGTGCCACCAGGGCGAGGGACCGGGACACTGAAGCTTTCTTT. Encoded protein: CATRARDRDTEAFF.

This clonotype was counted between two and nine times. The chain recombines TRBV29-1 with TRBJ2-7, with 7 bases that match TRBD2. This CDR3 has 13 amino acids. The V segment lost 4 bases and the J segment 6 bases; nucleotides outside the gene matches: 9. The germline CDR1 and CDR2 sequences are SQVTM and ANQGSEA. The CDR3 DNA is TGCAGCGTTGGAAGGCGGGAGTTCTCCGAGCAGTACTTC. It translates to CSVGRREFSEQYF.

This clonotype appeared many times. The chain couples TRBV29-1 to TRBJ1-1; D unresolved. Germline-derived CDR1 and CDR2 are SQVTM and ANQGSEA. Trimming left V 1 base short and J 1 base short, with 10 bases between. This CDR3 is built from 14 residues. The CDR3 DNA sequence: TGCAGCGTTGAAGGCGGACGGACGAACACTGAAGCTTTCTTT. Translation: CSVEGGRTNTEAFF.

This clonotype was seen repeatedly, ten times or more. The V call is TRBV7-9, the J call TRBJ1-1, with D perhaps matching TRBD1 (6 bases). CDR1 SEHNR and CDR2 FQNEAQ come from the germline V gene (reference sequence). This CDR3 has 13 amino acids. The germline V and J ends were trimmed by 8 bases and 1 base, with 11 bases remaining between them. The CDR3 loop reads CASGAQGNTEAFF. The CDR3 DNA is TGTGCCAGCGGGGCACAGGGGAACACTGAAGCTTTCTTT.

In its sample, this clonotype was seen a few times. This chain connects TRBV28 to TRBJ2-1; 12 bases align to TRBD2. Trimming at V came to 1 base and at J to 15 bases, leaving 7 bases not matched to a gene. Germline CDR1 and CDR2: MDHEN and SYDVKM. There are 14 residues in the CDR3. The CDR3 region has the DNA TGTGCCAGCAGTTTATACTCTAGCGGGAGGGGTTGGTTCTTC. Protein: CASSLYSSGRGWFF. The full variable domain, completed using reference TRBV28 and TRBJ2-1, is DVKVTQSSRYLVKRTGEKVFLECVQDMDHENMFWYRQDPGLGLRLIYFSYDVKMKEKGDIPEGYSVSREKKERFSLILESASTNQTSMYLCASSLYSSGRGWFFGPGTRLTVL.

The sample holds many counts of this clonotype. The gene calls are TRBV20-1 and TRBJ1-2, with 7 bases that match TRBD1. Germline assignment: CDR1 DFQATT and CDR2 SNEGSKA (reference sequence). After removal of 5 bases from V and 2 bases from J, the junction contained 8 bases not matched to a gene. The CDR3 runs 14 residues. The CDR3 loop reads CSALRQGKNYGYTF. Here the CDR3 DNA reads TGCAGTGCTCTCCGACAGGGAAAGAACTATGGCTACACCTTC.

The CDR3 DNA sequence: TGCAGTGCTAGAGAAACTAGCGGGGGTATATACACAGATACGCAGTATTTT. Translation gives CSARETSGGIYTDTQYF. The genes are TRBV20-1 and TRBJ2-3; 11 bases line up with TRBD2. The germline CDR1 and CDR2 sequences are DFQATT and SNEGSKA (reference sequence). The CDR3 has 17 amino acids. With 0 bases clipped from V and 2 bases from J, the junction kept 7 bases outside the gene matches.